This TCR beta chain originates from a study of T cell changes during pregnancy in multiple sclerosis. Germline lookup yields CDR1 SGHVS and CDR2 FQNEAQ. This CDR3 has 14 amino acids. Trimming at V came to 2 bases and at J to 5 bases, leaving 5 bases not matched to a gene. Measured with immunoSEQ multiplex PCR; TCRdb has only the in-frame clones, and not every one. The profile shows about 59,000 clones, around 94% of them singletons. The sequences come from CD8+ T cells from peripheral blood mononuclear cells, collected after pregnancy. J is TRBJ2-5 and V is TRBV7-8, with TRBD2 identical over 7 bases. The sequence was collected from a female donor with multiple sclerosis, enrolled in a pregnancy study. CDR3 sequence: CASSLYGGVETQYF. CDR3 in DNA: TGTGCCAGCAGCTTATATGGGGGGGTGGAGACCCAGTACTTC.